Shown below are 17 T cell receptor beta chains from a single sample sequenced in a study of blood T cell repertoires in COVID-19. Here immunoSEQ multiplex PCR was the method, and the copy in TCRdb shows in-frame clones only, minus some. The sample shows about 370,000 clones, around 90% of them seen only once. Input material: peripheral blood. The receptors come from a man aged 18 to 30 with active or convalescent COVID-19.

The rearrangement links TRBV18 to TRBJ1-1; TRBD1 matches at 9 bases. The J segment lost 6 bases and the V segment lost 5 bases, leaving 4 bases of the junction unmatched. Germline V gene sequence: CDR1 KGHSH, CDR2 LQKENI. The length of the CDR3 is 13 residues. The CDR3 reads CASSGDRVPEAFF. The DNA of the CDR3 is TGTGCCAGCTCAGGGGACAGGGTCCCTGAAGCTTTCTTT.

The chain carries TRBV7-2 and TRBJ1-1; D uncertain. This CDR3 comprises 14 residues. Germline V gene data show CDR1 as SGHTA and CDR2 as FQGNSA. Trimming left V 1 base short and J 0 bases short, with 6 bases between. The CDR3 here is CASSLDRLNTEAFF. The CDR3 DNA reads as TGTGCCAGCAGCTTAGATCGGTTGAACACTGAAGCTTTCTTT. Variable domain in full (rest from reference TRBV7-2 and TRBJ1-1): GAGVSQSPSNKVTEKGKDVELRCDPISGHTALYWYRQSLGQGLEFLIYFQGNSAPDKSGLPSDRFSAERTGGSVSTLTIQRTQQEDSAVYLCASSLDRLNTEAFFGQGTRLTVV.

This chain connects TRBV5-6 to TRBJ1-2; D is uncertain. The CDR3 loop spans 15 amino acids. CDR1 and CDR2 (germline): SGHDT, YYEEEE. V was cut by 4 bases and J by 2 bases, with 15 bases left in between. This CDR3 is CASSPIGRRNYGYTF. DNA of the CDR3: TGTGCCAGCAGCCCGATTGGCAGGAGGAACTATGGCTACACCTTC.

This chain uses TRBV11-2 with TRBJ2-5; 11 positions match TRBD2. Trimming at V came to 6 bases and at J to 1 base, leaving 13 bases not matched to a gene. The CDR3 runs to 18 residues. The germline CDR1 and CDR2 sequences are SGHAT and FQNNGV. The CDR3 reads CASRRGLAGGWGQETQYF. Written as DNA, the CDR3 is TGTGCCAGCAGGAGGGGGCTAGCGGGAGGATGGGGCCAAGAGACCCAGTACTTC.

The rearrangement links TRBV5-4 to TRBJ2-1, with 13 bases aligning to TRBD2. The CDR3 consists of 16 residues. Trimming removed 1 base from V and 7 bases from J; junction bases left unmatched: 5. The germline V gene has CDR1 SGHNT and CDR2 YYREEE (reference sequence). The CDR3 protein is CASSLSLLAGGNEQFF. In nucleotides, the CDR3 is TGTGCCAGCAGCTTGTCGCTACTAGCGGGGGGGAATGAGCAGTTCTTC.

This chain connects TRBV19 to TRBJ1-5; no clear D. The CDR3 spans 13 residues. Germline CDR1 reads LNHDA; CDR2 reads SQIVND (reference sequence). Trimming stripped 3 bases from V and 7 bases from J, with 10 bases between. The CDR3 loop reads CASSIPTNQPQHF. The CDR3, as DNA: TGTGCCAGTAGTATCCCCACAAACCAGCCCCAGCATTTT.

This chain uses TRBV19 with TRBJ1-1; D is ambiguous. This CDR3 has 10 residues. V was clipped by 8 bases and J by 6 bases, with 7 bases between them. The germline V gene has CDR1 LNHDA and CDR2 SQIVND (reference sequence). The CDR3 sequence is CASGRPEAFF. In nucleotides, the CDR3 is TGTGCCAGTGGGCGACCTGAAGCTTTCTTT.

This sequence joins TRBV21-1 and TRBJ2-7; the D call TRBD2 from the table was never checked on the DNA. TRBV21-1 is designated a pseudogene. The CDR3 totals 16 residues. The CDR3 nucleotides are TGTGCCAGCAGCAAAGTCGCGGGGCCAAGCTCCTACGAGCAGTACTTC. The encoded protein is CASSKVAGPSSYEQYF.

The J gene is TRBJ2-1, the V gene TRBV6-2 or TRBV6-3; 11 positions match TRBD2. With 1 base clipped from V and 11 bases from J, the junction kept 7 bases outside the gene matches. The CDR3 contains 15 residues. Germline V gene sequence: CDR1 MNHEY, CDR2 SVGEGT. The CDR3: CASSYLASGRRKQFF. CDR3 nucleotide sequence: TGTGCCAGCAGTTACTTAGCTAGCGGGAGGCGGAAGCAGTTCTTC.

This rearrangement joins TRBV20-1 to TRBJ2-3, with D uncertain. V lost 6 bases and J 2 bases, leaving 6 bases between the germline ends. Germline-derived CDR1 and CDR2 are DFQATT and SNEGSKA (reference sequence). This CDR3 has 11 amino acids. This CDR3 is CSATATDTQYF. CDR3 sequence (DNA): TGCAGTGCAACTGCCACAGATACGCAGTATTTT.

The chain is built from TRBV27 and TRBJ1-5, with TRBD1 matching over 7 bases. V lost 3 bases to trimming and J lost 6 bases; unmatched junction nucleotides: 8. This CDR3 is built from 15 residues. Germline V gene data show CDR1 as MNHEY and CDR2 as SMNVEV (reference sequence). The CDR3 sequence is CASSLTGLIRQPQHF. The CDR3 DNA reads as TGTGCCAGCAGTTTGACAGGGTTGATCCGTCAGCCCCAGCATTTT.

The chain links TRBV27 to TRBJ2-1; D might be TRBD1 (7 bases). With 5 bases removed from V and 3 bases from J, the gap between germline ends came to 17 bases. Germline V gene data show CDR1 as MNHEY and CDR2 as SMNVEV (reference sequence). The CDR3 covers 16 residues. The CDR3 DNA sequence: TGTGCCAGCAGTCAAACATGGCGGGACAGCTACAATGAGCAGTTCTTC. Its protein is CASSQTWRDSYNEQFF.

The CDR3 DNA follows: TGTGCCTGGAGCTCTACAGGGTTCGATGGCTACACCTTC. Its protein product is CAWSSTGFDGYTF. The gene calls are TRBV30 and TRBJ1-2, with a weak D call TRBD1 (6 bases). Germline lookup yields CDR1 GTSNPN and CDR2 SVGIG (reference sequence). Deletions cut 3 bases from V and 6 bases from J, with 14 bases between. This CDR3 spans 13 amino acids.

DNA for the CDR3: TGTGCCAGCAGCCGAGGTAGTGCGGGAGTGGGGGAGACCCAGTACTTC. Its protein is CASSRGSAGVGETQYF. J is TRBJ2-5 and V is TRBV5-4, with 7 bases matching TRBD2. The V segment lost 4 bases and the J segment 5 bases; nucleotides outside the gene matches: 14. Germline-derived CDR1 and CDR2 are SGHNT and YYREEE (reference sequence). This CDR3 has 16 residues.

This clone was seen just once. V and J are TRBV11-2 and TRBJ2-3, with D hard to call. CDR1 is SGHAT and CDR2 is FQNNGV in the germline V gene. V dropped 1 base and J dropped 6 bases, with 5 bases sitting between them. This CDR3 region has 12 residues. CDR3 region: CASSLVSDTQYF. CDR3 sequence (DNA): TGTGCCAGCAGCTTAGTGTCTGATACGCAGTATTTT.

The rearrangement joins TRBV24-1 to TRBJ2-1; perhaps TRBD2 as D (5 bases). Trimming shortened V by 3 bases and J by 0 bases, and 14 bases separated the two germline ends. The CDR3 extends over 17 amino acids. CDR1 is KGHDR and CDR2 is SFDVKD in the germline V gene. CDR3 sequence: CATSDPKGESSYNEQFF. The CDR3 bases are TGTGCCACCAGTGATCCGAAGGGAGAGAGCTCCTACAATGAGCAGTTCTTC.

This chain joins TRBV10-3 and TRBJ1-1; 9 nucleotides agree with TRBD1. Germline CDR1 reads ENHRY; CDR2 reads SYGVKD. The ends lost 5 bases at V and 10 bases at J; junction bases unmatched: 11. This CDR3 region has 14 residues. DNA for the CDR3: TGTGCCATCAGTCCGGGCGACAGGGGGAGAATAGCTTTCTTT. It encodes CAISPGDRGRIAFF.